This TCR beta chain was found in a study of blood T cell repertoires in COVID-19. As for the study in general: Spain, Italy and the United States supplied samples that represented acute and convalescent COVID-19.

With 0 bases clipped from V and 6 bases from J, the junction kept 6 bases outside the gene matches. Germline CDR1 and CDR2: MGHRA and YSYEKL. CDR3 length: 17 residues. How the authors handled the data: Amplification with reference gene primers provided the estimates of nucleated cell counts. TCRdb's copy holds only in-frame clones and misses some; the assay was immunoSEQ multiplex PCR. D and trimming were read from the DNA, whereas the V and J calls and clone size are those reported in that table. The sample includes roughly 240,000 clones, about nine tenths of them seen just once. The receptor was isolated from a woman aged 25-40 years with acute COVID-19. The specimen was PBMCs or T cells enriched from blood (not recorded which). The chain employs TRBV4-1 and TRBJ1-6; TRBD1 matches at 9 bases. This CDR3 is CASSQDRTGVTNSPLHF. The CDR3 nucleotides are TGCGCCAGCAGCCAAGATAGGACAGGGGTAACTAATTCACCCCTCCACTTT.